The next 30 T cell receptor beta chains were all read from a single sample in a study of T-cell reconstitution after alpha-beta-depleted transplantation in children. The library targeted TCRbeta and was prepared with unique molecular identifiers. TCRdb re-analysed the PCR reads in MiXCR, keeping a single row per CDR3 protein. The sample holds approximately 800,000 distinct CDR3 sequences, 16% seen once. Sample: PBMCs, mostly from graft donor cells, taken 360 days after TCRalphabeta/CD19-depleted stem cell transplant. These receptors came from a male patient younger than 18 who had a stem cell transplant for acute lymphoblastic leukemia, so the T cells may come from the graft donor.

The chain combines TRBV11-3 with TRBJ2-1; tentative D call: TRBD2 (6 bases). With 3 bases removed from V and 5 bases from J, the gap between germline ends came to 14 bases. Germline CDR1 reads SGHNT; CDR2 reads YENEEA. The CDR3 has 15 amino acids. In DNA form, the CDR3 reads TGTGCCAGCAGCTTTGAAACGGGAGTGGACAATGAGCAGTTCTTC. Protein sequence: CASSFETGVDNEQFF.

Here the CDR3 reads CASSNHGGPPRLSNEQFF. The CDR3 coding sequence is TGCGCCAGCAGCAACCATGGGGGGCCCCCTCGCCTGTCGAATGAGCAGTTCTTC. V and J are TRBV5-1 and TRBJ2-1, with D tentatively TRBD1 or TRBD2 (6 bases each). The CDR3 has 18 amino acids. CDR1 and CDR2 (germline): SGHRS, YFSETQ. Trimming removed 4 bases from V and 7 bases from J, with 27 bases in between.

In its sample, this clonotype was seen a few times. The chain uses TRBV7-2 and TRBJ2-1; D is unclear. Trimming cost V 5 bases and J 5 bases, with 22 bases left between them. This CDR3 comprises 17 residues. CDR1 and CDR2 (germline): SGHTA, FQGNSA. The CDR3 bases are TGTGCCAGCAGCCCTCGCGCCGGAGACTGGCTTAACAATGAGCAGTTCTTC. Translation: CASSPRAGDWLNNEQFF.

There are a few counts of this clonotype. This sequence joins TRBV4-2 and TRBJ1-2; no firm D call. The V and J ends lost 5 bases and 8 bases respectively, with 15 bases between them. Germline V gives CDR1 LGHNA, CDR2 YNFKEQ. The CDR3 runs to 13 residues. The CDR3 loop reads CASSSGRAAGYTF. CDR3 in DNA: TGTGCCAGCAGCTCAGGACGGGCCGCGGGCTACACCTTC.

This chain connects TRBV4-1 to TRBJ2-7, with 7 bases matching TRBD2. Trimming removed 1 base from V and 0 bases from J; junction bases left unmatched: 3. Germline CDR1 and CDR2: MGHRA and YSYEKL. The CDR3 loop spans 15 amino acids. CDR3 coding DNA: TGCGCCAGCAGCCAAGGAGCGGGATACTCCTACGAGCAGTACTTC. This sequence encodes CASSQGAGYSYEQYF.

DNA of the CDR3: TGTGCCACCAGCAGACGGACAGGGGGTGGGAACGAGCAGTACTTC. Its translation is CATSRRTGGGNEQYF. The V call is TRBV15, the J call TRBJ2-7, with 10 bases fitting TRBD1. Trimming at V came to 2 bases and at J to 5 bases, leaving 6 bases not matched to a gene. Germline V gives CDR1 LNHNV, CDR2 YYDKDF (reference sequence). There are 15 residues in the CDR3.

The table lists this clonotype with a few counts. The chain recombines TRBV4-3 with TRBJ2-4, with 8 bases identical to TRBD1. There are 14 residues in the CDR3. With 1 base clipped from V and 8 bases from J, the junction kept 4 bases outside the gene matches. CDR1 and CDR2 from the germline V gene are LGHNA and YSLEER. The CDR3 coding sequence is TGCGCCAGCAGCCAAGCTCCACAGGGGGACATTCAGTACTTC. This encodes CASSQAPQGDIQYF.

As for this clonotype: The junction differs from germline at one of its ends, possibly a read error. The rearrangement uses TRBV7-2 and TRBJ2-7; perhaps TRBD1 as D (7 bases). CDR3 length: 15 amino acids. Germline assignment: CDR1 SGHTA and CDR2 FQGNSA. DNA for the CDR3: TGTGCCCGCAGCTTAGGAGGGACAGCCCCTTACGAGCAGTACTTC. Translation gives CARSLGGTAPYEQYF.

The V call is TRBV12-3 or TRBV12-4, the J call TRBJ2-5; TRBD2 matches 7 bases. The CDR3 is 16 residues long. V trimming: 2 bases; J trimming: 4 bases; junction bases outside the gene matches: 10. Written as DNA, the CDR3 is TGTGCCAGCAGTTTATGGCGGGAGAAAGCTGGAGAGACCCAGTACTTC. Residues: CASSLWREKAGETQYF.

This chain joins TRBV24-1 and TRBJ2-3; TRBD2 matches at 10 bases. This CDR3 region has 17 residues. Trimming at V came to 1 base and at J to 4 bases, leaving 7 bases not matched to a gene. Germline V gene data show CDR1 as KGHDR and CDR2 as SFDVKD. The CDR3 sequence: CATSDFLAGAGSDTQYF. CDR3 nucleotides: TGTGCCACCAGTGATTTCCTAGCGGGAGCGGGATCAGATACGCAGTATTTT.

This clonotype was counted only a few times. The chain carries TRBV10-2 and TRBJ1-6; D gene uncertain. Germline CDR1 WSHSY, CDR2 SAAADI. CDR3 length equals 16 residues. V gave up 5 bases and J gave up 14 bases, with 25 bases separating them. The CDR3 sequence is CASSFGAEATGMALHF. As DNA, the CDR3 is TGCGCCAGCAGTTTCGGTGCGGAGGCGACGGGTATGGCCCTCCACTTT.

This clonotype appeared many times. The rearrangement uses TRBV5-1 and TRBJ2-1, with a tentative D call TRBD1 (6 bases). This CDR3 region has 20 residues. Germline CDR1 and CDR2: SGHRS and YFSETQ. V shed 0 bases and J shed 3 bases, with 25 bases lying between them. The CDR3 region is CASSLAGPSFEGTFYNEQFF. CDR3 nucleotides: TGCGCCAGCAGCTTGGCCGGCCCGTCCTTTGAGGGGACATTCTACAATGAGCAGTTCTTC.

V usage is TRBV5-5 and J usage is TRBJ2-1, with 7 positions matching TRBD2. CDR1 and CDR2 from the germline V gene are SGHKS and YYEKEE (reference sequence). This CDR3 spans 16 amino acids. V shed 4 bases, J shed 4 bases, and the junction held 11 bases outside the gene matches. The DNA for the CDR3 is TGTGCCAGCAGCCCGCGGGGTCTAGCGGTTTACAATGAGCAGTTCTTC. It yields the protein CASSPRGLAVYNEQFF.

This chain joins TRBV4-1 and TRBJ1-1; D is ambiguous. Germline values: CDR1 MGHRA, CDR2 YSYEKL. V was pared by 3 bases and J by 4 bases, with 21 bases between. The CDR3 contains 17 residues. CDR3 in amino acids: CASSHTIQGPRGTEAFF. The CDR3, as DNA: TGCGCCAGCAGCCACACGATCCAAGGGCCACGTGGCACTGAAGCTTTCTTT.

This chain connects TRBV6-5 to TRBJ1-5; 11 nucleotides agree with TRBD1. V shed 6 bases and J 6 bases; nucleotides not matched to a gene: 7. Per the germline V gene, CDR1 is MNHEY and CDR2 is SVGAGI. The CDR3 has 15 residues. CDR3 residues: CASSSGQGARQPQHF. CDR3 in DNA: TGTGCCAGCAGCTCAGGACAGGGGGCACGTCAGCCCCAGCATTTT.

The gene calls are TRBV5-6 and TRBJ2-7; D is perhaps TRBD1 or TRBD2 (5 bases each). Between the trimmed V and J ends, which lost 4 bases and 12 bases, there was a span of 23 bases. Germline V lookup: CDR1 SGHDT, CDR2 YYEEEE. This CDR3 contains 14 residues. The CDR3 DNA sequence: TGTGCCAGCAGCCGCACGACGGGGCGGCCCAGTTGGTACTTC. This translates into CASSRTTGRPSWYF.

About this clonotype itself: A junction boundary mismatches the germline segment, possibly from a read error. This chain joins TRBV12-3 or TRBV12-4 and TRBJ1-1; D might be TRBD1 (5 bases). This CDR3 comprises 13 residues. CDR3 loop: CASSPQGNTEASF. The CDR3 nucleotides read TGTGCCAGCAGCCCGCAGGGAAACACTGAAGCTTCCTTT.

This chain connects TRBV4-2 to TRBJ2-1, with 12 bases aligning to TRBD2. CDR3 length equals 16 residues. With V trimmed by 5 bases and J by 4 bases, 6 bases remained unmatched. In germline, CDR1 is LGHNA, CDR2 YNFKEQ. DNA of the CDR3: TGTGCCAGCAGCTCCCAAACTAGCGGGAGGTACAATGAGCAGTTCTTC. It encodes CASSSQTSGRYNEQFF.

This chain connects TRBV18 to TRBJ2-1; D not resolved. The length of the CDR3 is 12 residues. Germline values: CDR1 KGHSH, CDR2 LQKENI. Trimming removed 4 bases at V and 8 bases at J, with 9 bases between. CDR3 DNA sequence: TGTGCCAGCTCACGCCTTACTCATGAGCAGTTCTTC. Its protein product is CASSRLTHEQFF. Combining the CDR3 with reference TRBV18 and TRBJ2-1 gives the whole variable domain NAGVMQNPRHLVRRRGQEARLRCSPMKGHSHVYWYRQLPEEGLKFMVYLQKENIIDESGMPKERFSAEFPKEGPSILRIQQVVRGDSAAYFCASSRLTHEQFFGPGTRLTVL.

V and J are TRBV12-3 or TRBV12-4 and TRBJ2-3; D not certain. The CDR3 consists of 15 residues. Trimming cost V 3 bases and J 1 base, with 11 bases left between them. The DNA for the CDR3 is TGTGCCAGCAGTTTCTGGCGCCTCGGCACAGATACGCAGTATTTT. Residues: CASSFWRLGTDTQYF.

There are a few counts of this clonotype. The gene calls are TRBV4-1 and TRBJ1-2; a possible D gene is TRBD1 (5 bases). V dropped 6 bases and J dropped 2 bases, with 22 bases sitting between them. Germline V gives CDR1 MGHRA, CDR2 YSYEKL. There are 17 residues in the CDR3. The CDR3 sequence: CASRETFRDGKNYGYTF. The CDR3, as DNA: TGCGCCAGCAGAGAGACCTTCCGGGACGGGAAAAACTATGGCTACACCTTC.

The rearrangement links TRBV24-1 to TRBJ2-2, with no clear D. The CDR3 is 15 amino acids. V was pared by 1 base and J by 5 bases, with 10 bases between. The germline V gene encodes CDR1 KGHDR and CDR2 SFDVKD. CDR3 residues: CATSDFRRGTGELFF. In DNA, the CDR3 is TGTGCCACCAGTGATTTCAGACGTGGGACCGGGGAGCTGTTTTTT.

This clonotype was seen only a few times. The chain carries TRBV7-9 and TRBJ2-5; D is uncertain. The germline V and J ends were trimmed by 1 base and 2 bases, with 17 bases remaining between them. The CDR3 has 17 amino acids. Germline lookup yields CDR1 SEHNR and CDR2 FQNEAQ (reference sequence). CDR3 DNA: TGTGCCAGCAGCTTAGAATACAGCCCCAAGTGGCAAGAGACCCAGTACTTC. Protein product: CASSLEYSPKWQETQYF.

This clonotype was seen repeatedly, ten times or more. The chain uses TRBV20-1 and TRBJ2-3, with D possibly matching TRBD2 (7 bases). Germline V gives CDR1 DFQATT, CDR2 SNEGSKA (reference sequence). The CDR3 has 16 amino acids. V was trimmed by 6 bases and J by 3 bases, leaving 22 bases between them. The CDR3 nucleotides read TGCAGTGCCCTCTTAGGGGGGAGGGCCGGGACAGATACGCAGTATTTT. Translation gives CSALLGGRAGTDTQYF.

This chain uses TRBV18 with TRBJ2-2, with TRBD2 matching 13 bases. Germline-derived CDR1 and CDR2 are KGHSH and LQKENI. The CDR3 runs 14 residues. Trimming cost V 8 bases and J 6 bases; bases outside gene matches: 3. CDR3 region: CASLGLAGAGELFF. The CDR3 DNA follows: TGTGCCAGCCTAGGACTAGCGGGAGCCGGGGAGCTGTTTTTT.

The rearrangement uses TRBV24-1 and TRBJ2-1; TRBD2 agrees at 7 bases. This CDR3 contains 16 residues. V was clipped by 4 bases and J by 5 bases; unmatched bases: 10. Germline assignment: CDR1 KGHDR and CDR2 SFDVKD. The DNA of the CDR3 is TGTGCCACCAGTGACGAGCGGGGACTTCGAAACAATGAGCAGTTCTTC. It encodes CATSDERGLRNNEQFF.

The rearrangement joins TRBV20-1 to TRBJ1-2; 7 bases are shared with TRBD1. Trimming removed 5 bases from V and 7 bases from J; junction bases left unmatched: 7. The CDR3 contains 12 residues. CDR1 is DFQATT and CDR2 is SNEGSKA in the germline V gene (reference sequence). The CDR3 protein is CSAGTAVGGYTF. The DNA for the CDR3 is TGCAGTGCTGGGACAGCCGTAGGTGGCTACACCTTC.

The V and J genes are TRBV12-5 and TRBJ2-2, with D perhaps matching TRBD1 or TRBD2 (6 bases each). Germline assignment: CDR1 LGHNT and CDR2 FRNRAP. CDR3 length equals 16 residues. CDR3: CAGGVVGLGNTGELFF. CDR3 sequence (DNA): TGTGCCGGGGGCGTTGTCGGCTTAGGGAACACCGGGGAGCTGTTTTTT.

The V gene is TRBV5-4, the J gene TRBJ1-1; the D is unclear. V was cut by 3 bases and J by 0 bases, with 12 bases left in between. Germline values: CDR1 SGHNT, CDR2 YYREEE (reference sequence). The CDR3 has 15 residues. CDR3 loop: CASSWQDFMNTEAFF. The CDR3 bases are TGTGCCAGCAGCTGGCAGGATTTCATGAACACTGAAGCTTTCTTT.

In this sample, this clonotype turned up many times. The gene calls are TRBV20-1 and TRBJ2-5, with TRBD2 matching over 7 bases. With 3 bases clipped from V and 6 bases from J, the junction kept 7 bases outside the gene matches. The CDR3 has 13 amino acids. Germline values: CDR1 DFQATT, CDR2 SNEGSKA (reference sequence). The CDR3 here is CSASMTSMKTQYF. The CDR3 DNA follows: TGCAGTGCTAGTATGACTAGCATGAAGACCCAGTACTTC.